The text below deals with one T cell receptor beta chain. This PCR relied on a set of 60 Vbeta primers and 13 Jbeta primers. Sequencing was performed with immunoSEQ multiplex PCR; in TCRdb, only in-frame clones are kept and a portion is missing. Of 72,000 or so clones listed, around 79% are singletons. These data are taken from a study of cytomegalovirus exposure and HLA in healthy donors. This TCR came from a woman aged 25 to 39 in good health and CMV-seropositive. Sample: PBMCs.

The CDR3 spells CASSSRGTVYRQYF. DNA of the CDR3: TGTGCCAGCAGCTCCCGGGGGACAGTCTATAGGCAGTACTTC. V is TRBV7-9 and J is TRBJ2-7; D might be TRBD1 (7 bases). Germline V gives CDR1 SEHNR, CDR2 FQNEAQ (reference sequence). This CDR3 is 14 amino acids long. V lost 4 bases and J 9 bases, leaving 19 bases between the germline ends. The full variable domain, in which reference TRBV7-9 and TRBJ2-7 provide the parts outside the CDR3, is DTGVSQNPRHKITKRGQNVTFRCDPISEHNRLYWYRQTLGQGPEFLTYFQNEAQLEKSRLLSDRFSAERPKGSFSTLEIQRTEQGDSAMYLCASSSRGTVYRQYFGPGTRLTVT.